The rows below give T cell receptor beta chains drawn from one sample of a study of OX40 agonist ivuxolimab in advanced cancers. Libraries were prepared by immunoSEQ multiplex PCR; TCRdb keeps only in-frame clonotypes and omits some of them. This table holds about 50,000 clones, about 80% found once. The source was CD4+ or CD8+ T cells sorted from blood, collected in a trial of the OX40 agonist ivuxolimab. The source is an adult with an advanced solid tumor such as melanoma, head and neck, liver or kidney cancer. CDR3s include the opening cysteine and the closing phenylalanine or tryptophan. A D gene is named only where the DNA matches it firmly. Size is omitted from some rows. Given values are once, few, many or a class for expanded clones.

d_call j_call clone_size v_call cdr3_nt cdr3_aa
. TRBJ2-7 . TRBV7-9 TGTGCCAGCAGCTTGATCGGGAGAGGGGGCGAGCAGTACTTC CASSLIGRGGEQYF
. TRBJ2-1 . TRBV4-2 TGTGCCAGCAGCCAAGATTCCGGGGATTTCTACAATGAGCAGTTCTTC CASSQDSGDFYNEQFF
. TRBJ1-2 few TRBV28 TGTGCCAGCAGTTTTAGCTTTGGCAGTAGGGGCTACACCTTC CASSFSFGSRGYTF
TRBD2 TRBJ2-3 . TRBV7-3 TGTGCCAGCAGCCCGAGGGGGACTAGCGGGAGCAGGAAAACAGATACGCAGTATTTT CASSPRGTSGSRKTDTQYF
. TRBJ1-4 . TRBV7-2 TGTGCCAGCAGCCTCGGCAGGGGCGGCGGAAAACTGTTTTTT CASSLGRGGGKLFF
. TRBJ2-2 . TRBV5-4 TGTGCCAGCAGCTCAAGCGACACAGTACTCACCGGGGAGCTGTTTTTT CASSSSDTVLTGELFF
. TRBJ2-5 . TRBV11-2 TGTGCCAGCAGCTTATTGCTGGGGGCGGGGGAGACCCAGTACTTC CASSLLLGAGETQYF
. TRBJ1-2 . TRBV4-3 TGCGCCAGCAGCCAAGAAAGAACGACCCCGAACTATGGCTACACCTTC CASSQERTTPNYGYTF
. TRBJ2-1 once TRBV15 TGTGCCACCAGCAGAGATGTGGGCCACTACAATGAGCAGTTCTTC CATSRDVGHYNEQFF
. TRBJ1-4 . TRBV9 TGTGCCAGCACGAGGGCACCAACTAATGAAAAACTGTTTTTT CASTRAPTNEKLFF
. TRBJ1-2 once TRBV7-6 TGTGCCAGCAGCTCGGTACAGGGTGTTACACCCTATGGCTACACCTTC CASSSVQGVTPYGYTF
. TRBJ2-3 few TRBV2 TGTGCCAGCGTTTACGGCACAGATACGCAGTATTTT CASVYGTDTQYF